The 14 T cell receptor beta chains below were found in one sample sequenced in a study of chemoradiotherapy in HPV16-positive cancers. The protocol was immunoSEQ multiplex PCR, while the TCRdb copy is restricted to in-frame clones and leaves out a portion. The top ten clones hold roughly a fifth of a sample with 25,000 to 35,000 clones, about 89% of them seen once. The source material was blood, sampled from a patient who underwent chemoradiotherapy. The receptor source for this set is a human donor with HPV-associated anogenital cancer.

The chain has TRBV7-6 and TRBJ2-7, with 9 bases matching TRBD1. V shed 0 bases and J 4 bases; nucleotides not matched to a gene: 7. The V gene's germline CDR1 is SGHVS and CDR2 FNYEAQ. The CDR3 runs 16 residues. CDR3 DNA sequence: TGTGCCAGCAGCTTAGCTCCAGGACAGGGGAAATACGAGCAGTACTTC. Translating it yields CASSLAPGQGKYEQYF.

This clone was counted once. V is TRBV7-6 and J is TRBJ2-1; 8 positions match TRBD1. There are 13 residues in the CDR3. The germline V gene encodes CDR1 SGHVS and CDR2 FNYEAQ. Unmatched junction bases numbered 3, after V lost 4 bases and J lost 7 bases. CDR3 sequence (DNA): TGTGCCAGCAGCTCGGACAGGGTGAATGAGCAGTTCTTC. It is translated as CASSSDRVNEQFF.

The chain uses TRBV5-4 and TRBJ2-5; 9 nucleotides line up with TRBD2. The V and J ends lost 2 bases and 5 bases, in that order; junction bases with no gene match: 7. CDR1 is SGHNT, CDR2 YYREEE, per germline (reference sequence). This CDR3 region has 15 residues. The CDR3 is CASSLGGRAGETQYF. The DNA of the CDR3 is TGTGCCAGCAGCTTAGGCGGGAGGGCCGGGGAGACCCAGTACTTC.

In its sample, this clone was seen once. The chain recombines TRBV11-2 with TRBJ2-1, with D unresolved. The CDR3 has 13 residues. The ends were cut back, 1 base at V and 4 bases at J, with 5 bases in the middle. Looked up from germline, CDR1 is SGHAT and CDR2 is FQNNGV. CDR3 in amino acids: CASSLGGYNEQFF. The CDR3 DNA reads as TGTGCCAGCAGCTTAGGGGGATACAATGAGCAGTTCTTC. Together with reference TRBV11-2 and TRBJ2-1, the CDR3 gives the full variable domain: EAGVAQSPRYKIIEKRQSVAFWCNPISGHATLYWYQQILGQGPKLLIQFQNNGVVDDSQLPKDRFSAERLKGVDSTLKIQPAKLEDSAVYLCASSLGGYNEQFFGPGTRLTVL.

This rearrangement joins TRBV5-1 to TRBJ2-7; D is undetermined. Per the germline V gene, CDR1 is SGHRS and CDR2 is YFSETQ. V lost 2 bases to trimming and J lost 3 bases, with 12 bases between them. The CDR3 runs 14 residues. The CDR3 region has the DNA TGCGCCAGCAGCTTTACCGCAGATTTCTACGAGCAGTACTTC. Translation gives CASSFTADFYEQYF. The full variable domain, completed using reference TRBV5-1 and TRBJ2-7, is KAGVTQTPRYLIKTRGQQVTLSCSPISGHRSVSWYQQTPGQGLQFLFEYFSETQRNKGNFPGRFSGRQFSNSRSEMNVSTLELGDSALYLCASSFTADFYEQYFGPGTRLTVT.

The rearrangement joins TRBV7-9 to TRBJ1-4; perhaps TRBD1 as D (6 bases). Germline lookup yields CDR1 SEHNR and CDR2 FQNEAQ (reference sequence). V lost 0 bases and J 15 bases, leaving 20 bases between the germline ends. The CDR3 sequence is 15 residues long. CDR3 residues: CASSLASDRGKRLFF. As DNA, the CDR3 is TGTGCCAGCAGCTTAGCTTCCGATAGGGGGAAAAGGTTGTTTTTT.

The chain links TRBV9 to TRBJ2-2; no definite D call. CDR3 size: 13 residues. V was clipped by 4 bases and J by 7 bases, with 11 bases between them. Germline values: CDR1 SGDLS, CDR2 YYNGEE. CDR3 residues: CASSPSQNGELFF. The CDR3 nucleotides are TGTGCCAGCAGCCCAAGCCAAAACGGGGAGCTGTTTTTT.

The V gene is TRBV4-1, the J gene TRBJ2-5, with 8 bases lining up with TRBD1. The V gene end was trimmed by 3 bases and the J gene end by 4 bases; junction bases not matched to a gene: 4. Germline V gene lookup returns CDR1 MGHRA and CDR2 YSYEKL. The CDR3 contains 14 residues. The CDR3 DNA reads TGCGCCAGCAGCCACTTAGGACAGGGAGAGACCCAGTACTTC. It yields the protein CASSHLGQGETQYF.

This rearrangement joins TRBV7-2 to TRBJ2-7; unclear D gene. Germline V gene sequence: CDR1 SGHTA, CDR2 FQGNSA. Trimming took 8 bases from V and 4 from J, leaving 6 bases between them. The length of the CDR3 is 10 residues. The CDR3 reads CASGRYEQYF. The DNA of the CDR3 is TGTGCCAGCGGCCGGTACGAGCAGTACTTC.

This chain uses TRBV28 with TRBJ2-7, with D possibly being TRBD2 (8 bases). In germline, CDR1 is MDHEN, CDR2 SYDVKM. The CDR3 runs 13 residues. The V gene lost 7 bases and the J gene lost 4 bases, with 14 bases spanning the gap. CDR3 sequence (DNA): TGTGCCAGCAACAGGGGCGGGAGGTACGAGCAGTACTTC. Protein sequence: CASNRGGRYEQYF. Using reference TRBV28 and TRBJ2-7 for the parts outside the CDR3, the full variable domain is DVKVTQSSRYLVKRTGEKVFLECVQDMDHENMFWYRQDPGLGLRLIYFSYDVKMKEKGDIPEGYSVSREKKERFSLILESASTNQTSMYLCASNRGGRYEQYFGPGTRLTVT.

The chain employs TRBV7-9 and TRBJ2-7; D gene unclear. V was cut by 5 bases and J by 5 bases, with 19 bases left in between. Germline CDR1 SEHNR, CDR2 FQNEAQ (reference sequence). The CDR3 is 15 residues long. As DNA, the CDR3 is TGTGCCAGCAGCCTACTTGGGCCCTCGGCACACGAGCAGTACTTC. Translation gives CASSLLGPSAHEQYF. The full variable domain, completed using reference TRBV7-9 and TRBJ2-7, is DTGVSQNPRHKITKRGQNVTFRCDPISEHNRLYWYRQTLGQGPEFLTYFQNEAQLEKSRLLSDRFSAERPKGSFSTLEIQRTEQGDSAMYLCASSLLGPSAHEQYFGPGTRLTVT.

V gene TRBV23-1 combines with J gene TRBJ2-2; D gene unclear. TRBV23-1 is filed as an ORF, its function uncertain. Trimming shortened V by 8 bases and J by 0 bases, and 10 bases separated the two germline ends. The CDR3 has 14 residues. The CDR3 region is CASLQRANTGELFF. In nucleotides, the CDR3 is TGCGCCAGCCTTCAACGGGCGAACACCGGGGAGCTGTTTTTT.

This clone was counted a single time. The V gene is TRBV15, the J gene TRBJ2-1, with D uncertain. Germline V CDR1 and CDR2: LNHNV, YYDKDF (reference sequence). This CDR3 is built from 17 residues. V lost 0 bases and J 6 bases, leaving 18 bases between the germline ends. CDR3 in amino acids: CATSRDPRPTLRNEQFF. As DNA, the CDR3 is TGTGCCACCAGCAGAGATCCCCGGCCGACCCTGCGCAATGAGCAGTTCTTC.

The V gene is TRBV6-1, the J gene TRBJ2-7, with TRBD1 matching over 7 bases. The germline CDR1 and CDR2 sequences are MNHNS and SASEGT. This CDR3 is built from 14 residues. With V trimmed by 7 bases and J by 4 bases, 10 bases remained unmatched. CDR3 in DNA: TGTGCCAGCACGACAGGGAGACAACCTTACGAGCAGTACTTC. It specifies CASTTGRQPYEQYF.